One and the same sample provided the 20 T cell receptor beta chains below, sequenced in a study of blood T cells in healthy people across ages. Primed by a sample-barcoded 5' primer and a J-beta primer mix, a second PCR proceeded for 7 to 11 cycles. In TCRdb, the 5' RACE reads were re-called with MiXCR into one record per CDR3 protein. The table has hundreds of thousands of distinct CDR3 sequences, around half seen once; the top ten hold 20% to 25%. Sequenced: blood. All receptors come from a man older than 75 in good health.

For this clonotype: A single base separates this from a much larger clone, so it may be a read error. The chain recombines TRBV6-6 with TRBJ2-7; D unresolved. In germline, CDR1 is MNHNY, CDR2 SVGAGI (reference sequence). V shed 5 bases and J shed 0 bases, with 11 bases lying between them. The CDR3 sequence is 14 residues long. CDR3 sequence reads: CASSVSLNSYEQYF. The CDR3 DNA reads as TGTGCCAGCAGTGTCAGTTTGAACTCCTACGAGCAGTACTTC.

The chain employs TRBV6-1 and TRBJ1-2, with D unclear. Germline V gene sequence: CDR1 MNHNS, CDR2 SASEGT. This CDR3 spans 15 amino acids. The V gene lost 7 bases and the J gene lost 4 bases, with 19 bases spanning the gap. The CDR3 sequence is CASTVSQPPSYGYTF. CDR3 bases: TGTGCCAGCACGGTCAGTCAGCCCCCTTCCTATGGCTACACCTTC.

This clonotype was detected many times. The rearrangement uses TRBV6-5 and TRBJ2-5; D is undetermined. Germline CDR1 reads MNHEY; CDR2 reads SVGAGI. This CDR3 is built from 13 residues. V gave up 5 bases and J gave up 5 bases, with 12 bases separating them. The CDR3 loop is CASSVIRAETQYF. CDR3 in DNA: TGTGCCAGCAGTGTTATCCGCGCTGAGACCCAGTACTTC.

This chain links TRBV28 with TRBJ2-5; 12 nucleotides agree with TRBD2. Unmatched junction bases numbered 11, after V lost 5 bases and J lost 4 bases. CDR3 length: 17 amino acids. The germline CDR1 and CDR2 sequences are MDHEN and SYDVKM. The CDR3 loop reads CASSPLAGGPSVETQYF. CDR3 nucleotides: TGTGCCAGCAGTCCCCTAGCGGGAGGGCCCTCGGTAGAGACCCAGTACTTC.

The V gene is TRBV10-3, the J gene TRBJ1-1; TRBD1 agrees at 10 bases. Germline values: CDR1 ENHRY, CDR2 SYGVKD. The CDR3 covers 16 residues. CDR3 region: CAADRGPPTMNTEAFF. Here the CDR3 DNA reads TGTGCGGCTGACAGGGGGCCGCCGACGATGAACACTGAAGCTTTCTTT.

The V and J genes are TRBV12-3 or TRBV12-4 and TRBJ1-5; D gene uncertain. The V end was cut by 1 base, the J end by 9 bases, with 10 bases between. The length of the CDR3 is 13 residues. CDR3 coding DNA: TGTGCCAGCAGTTTAGGTTCGGTGATGCCCCAGCATTTT. Its protein product is CASSLGSVMPQHF.

At least ten counts were recorded for this clonotype. The chain has TRBV6-6 and TRBJ2-1; TRBD1 agrees at 8 bases. Looked up from germline, CDR1 is MNHNY and CDR2 is SVGAGI (reference sequence). The V gene end was trimmed by 7 bases and the J gene end by 4 bases; junction bases not matched to a gene: 12. This CDR3 comprises 16 residues. CDR3 nucleotides: TGTGCCAGCACCACCCCCTGGGACAGGTTATACAATGAGCAGTTCTTC. Translation: CASTTPWDRLYNEQFF.

CDR3: CASAAGGRNEQFF. For the CDR3, the DNA is TGTGCCAGCGCAGCGGGGGGTAGGAATGAGCAGTTCTTC. The V and J genes are TRBV7-3 and TRBJ2-1, with 9 bases aligning to TRBD2. CDR1 is SGHTA and CDR2 is FQGTGA in the germline V gene. J was trimmed by 7 bases and V by 8 bases; bases with no gene match: 6. The CDR3 is 13 residues long.

This clonotype was counted only a few times. The J gene is TRBJ2-1, the V gene TRBV20-1, with TRBD2 as a possible D gene (6 bases). Trimming cost V 3 bases and J 8 bases, with 14 bases left between them. The CDR3 totals 13 residues. CDR1 DFQATT and CDR2 SNEGSKA come from the germline V gene (reference sequence). CDR3 protein: CSASLPGGYEQFF. Written as DNA, the CDR3 is TGCAGTGCTAGTCTACCCGGGGGTTATGAGCAGTTCTTC.

V gene TRBV20-1 combines with J gene TRBJ2-7, with TRBD1 matching over 8 bases. V dropped 0 bases and J dropped 6; count of bases not matched to a gene: 10. Germline CDR1 and CDR2: DFQATT and SNEGSKA (reference sequence). The CDR3 has 15 residues. CDR3 protein: CSARDGDRSTIEQYF. CDR3 nucleotides: TGCAGTGCTAGAGATGGGGACAGGTCAACCATCGAGCAGTACTTC.

The CDR3 DNA follows: TGTGCCATCAGGAGCTCGACAAATCCCCGCAATGAGCAGTTCTTC. It encodes CAIRSSTNPRNEQFF. The genes are TRBV10-3 and TRBJ2-1; D unresolved. The CDR3 runs 15 residues. The V and J ends lost 6 bases and 6 bases respectively, with 18 bases between them. Germline loops: CDR1 ENHRY, CDR2 SYGVKD.

This clonotype has more than one count but fewer than ten. The rearrangement uses TRBV4-1 and TRBJ2-7; TRBD2 matches 9 bases. Per the germline V gene, CDR1 is MGHRA and CDR2 is YSYEKL. The trim removed 0 bases at V and 3 bases at J, leaving 6 bases unmatched. CDR3 length: 16 residues. This CDR3 reads CASSQDLAGRFYEQYF. The CDR3 DNA reads TGCGCCAGCAGCCAAGACCTAGCGGGGCGTTTCTACGAGCAGTACTTC.

This clonotype was observed many times. The rearrangement joins TRBV6-5 to TRBJ2-2, with D perhaps given as TRBD1 or TRBD2 (5 bases each). Germline CDR1 MNHEY, CDR2 SVGAGI. The V end lost 7 bases, the J end lost 1 base, and 16 bases lay between the germline ends. This CDR3 has 16 residues. The CDR3 is CASTRRWTQNTGELFF. CDR3 DNA sequence: TGTGCCAGCACCAGGAGGTGGACACAGAACACCGGGGAGCTGTTTTTT.

Only a few counts were recorded for this clonotype. The rearrangement links TRBV7-9 to TRBJ2-1; D is ambiguous. CDR1 and CDR2 from the germline V gene are SEHNR and FQNEAQ (reference sequence). This CDR3 is built from 15 residues. Trimming removed 3 bases from V and 6 bases from J, with 15 bases in between. CDR3 sequence reads: CASSLGFIPVNEQFF. CDR3 nucleotides: TGTGCCAGCAGCTTGGGGTTTATCCCCGTCAATGAGCAGTTCTTC.

J is TRBJ2-5 and V is TRBV20-1; TRBD2 matches at 7 bases. Losses at the gene ends were 4 bases for V and 0 bases for J; bases not matched to a gene: 11. CDR1 is DFQATT, CDR2 SNEGSKA, per germline (reference sequence). The CDR3 has 16 amino acids. CDR3 nucleotides: TGCAGTGCTACCTTTGGGGGAGGGAGGGACCAAGAGACCCAGTACTTC. Its translation: CSATFGGGRDQETQYF.

The chain joins TRBV29-1 to TRBJ1-4; 7 bases map to TRBD1. CDR1 is SQVTM, CDR2 ANQGSEA, per germline. The trim removed 6 bases at V and 5 bases at J, leaving 15 bases unmatched. CDR3 size: 16 residues. The CDR3, as DNA: TGCAGCGTCCGGCAACGACAGGGCCCCGTCAATGAAAAACTGTTTTTT. This translates into CSVRQRQGPVNEKLFF.

This clonotype was observed a handful of times. The chain uses TRBV7-3 and TRBJ2-3, with D possibly being TRBD1 (6 bases). Germline CDR1 SGHTA, CDR2 FQGTGA. Trimming left V 5 bases short and J 2 bases short, with 14 bases between. There are 15 residues in the CDR3. The CDR3 bases are TGTGCCAGCAGCACAGGGCTGGGACACACAGATACGCAGTATTTT. Translating gives CASSTGLGHTDTQYF.

Turning to this clonotype: Given a much more abundant clone one base away, this may be a read error. The chain joins TRBV7-9 to TRBJ2-5, with TRBD1 matching 8 bases. The CDR3 consists of 15 residues. CDR1 is SEHNR and CDR2 is FQNEAQ in the germline V gene (reference sequence). V gave up 6 bases and J gave up 11 bases; unmatched junction bases: 17. The CDR3 reads CASSHRDRPYNEQYF. The CDR3 region has the DNA TGTGCCAGCAGTCACCGGGACAGGCCCTACAATGAGCAGTACTTC.

The V and J genes are TRBV6-2 or TRBV6-3 and TRBJ2-1, with TRBD1 matching 7 bases. Per germline, CDR1 MNHEY and CDR2 SVGEGT. V shed 5 bases, J shed 7 bases, and the junction held 8 bases outside the gene matches. The CDR3 extends over 14 amino acids. The DNA for the CDR3 is TGTGCCAGCAGTAGGGGGACAGATTGGAATGAGCAGTTCTTC. Its protein is CASSRGTDWNEQFF.

This clonotype occurred a few times. This chain links TRBV7-3 with TRBJ2-1; no firm D call. There are 14 residues in the CDR3. V was cut by 4 bases and J by 5 bases, with 12 bases left in between. Germline V gene lookup returns CDR1 SGHTA and CDR2 FQGTGA. The DNA for the CDR3 is TGTGCCAGCAGCTCGTCCGGCCGCAACAATGAGCAGTTCTTC. Protein product: CASSSSGRNNEQFF.